These T cell receptor beta chains were read from a single sample in a study of shared clonotypes between healthy human individuals. Here immunoSEQ multiplex PCR was the method, and the copy in TCRdb shows in-frame clones only, minus some. Of 400,000 to 500,000 clones in the sample, roughly 85% were seen once. Sequenced input: PBMCs. These receptors all stem from a woman aged 40 to 50 in good health. Some clones in this sample may be carry-over from other donors' samples. Each CDR3 is given with its conserved first and last residue. The D gene is left open where the match is weak. Only part of the rows carry a size: once, few, many, or a class if the clone is expanded.

v_call	clone_size	j_call	d_call	cdr3_aa	cdr3_nt
TRBV11-3	NA	TRBJ2-3	NA	CASSSHWGNTQYF	TGTGCCAGCAGCTCCCACTGGGGTAATACGCAGTATTTT
TRBV29-1	NA	TRBJ2-7	TRBD1	CSVRDRRSSYEQYF	TGCAGCGTCAGGGACAGGAGAAGCTCCTACGAGCAGTACTTC
TRBV25-1	NA	TRBJ1-1	NA	CASSELGPSYQENTEAFF	TGTGCCAGCAGTGAATTAGGGCCCTCGTACCAGGAGAACACTGAAGCTTTCTTT
TRBV4-2	NA	TRBJ1-3	NA	CASSQGGSSGNTIYF	TGTGCCAGCAGCCAAGGCGGGAGCTCTGGAAACACCATATATTTT
TRBV7-2	NA	TRBJ2-6	NA	CASSLRHSGANVLTF	TGTGCCAGCAGCTTAAGGCACTCTGGGGCCAACGTCCTGACTTTC
TRBV5-1	NA	TRBJ2-3	NA	CASRVGGGDTQYF	TGCGCCAGCAGGGTGGGAGGAGGAGATACGCAGTATTTT
TRBV19	NA	TRBJ1-5	TRBD1	CASSTGTGWLNSNQPQHF	TGTGCCAGTAGCACCGGGACAGGGTGGCTAAATAGCAATCAGCCCCAGCATTTT
TRBV5-1	few	TRBJ2-2	NA	CASSLVKLREPGELFF	TGCGCCAGCAGCTTGGTCAAGTTGAGGGAGCCCGGGGAGCTGTTTTTT
TRBV10-3	NA	TRBJ2-5	NA	CATNSQGRLETQYF	TGTGCCACCAATTCCCAGGGGCGCTTAGAGACCCAGTACTTC
TRBV5-1	NA	TRBJ2-2	NA	CASSLRTPANTGELFF	TGCGCCAGCAGCCTTAGGACACCCGCGAACACCGGGGAGCTGTTTTTT
TRBV29-1	NA	TRBJ1-2	NA	CSVSMTGDYGYTF	TGCAGCGTTAGTATGACTGGAGACTATGGCTACACCTTC
TRBV28	NA	TRBJ2-1	NA	CASSLYTEQFF	TGTGCCAGCAGTTTATACACGGAGCAGTTCTTC
TRBV28	NA	TRBJ1-5	TRBD1	CASSSSGTGYQPQHF	TGTGCCAGCAGTTCTTCCGGGACAGGGTATCAGCCCCAGCATTTT
TRBV9	NA	TRBJ2-3	NA	CASSLGQLPPTDTQYF	TGTGCCAGCAGCTTAGGGCAGCTCCCCCCCACAGATACGCAGTATTTT
TRBV14	few	TRBJ2-7	NA	CASSSSLWGEQYF	TGTGCCAGCAGTTCGTCCCTGTGGGGCGAGCAGTACTTC
TRBV29-1	NA	TRBJ2-7	TRBD1	CSVEELRTGGHEQYF	TGCAGCGTTGAAGAACTTAGGACAGGGGGCCACGAGCAGTACTTC
TRBV19	NA	TRBJ1-1	TRBD1	CASSSDRGGAFF	TGTGCCAGTAGTTCCGACAGGGGGGGTGCTTTCTTT